The 24 T cell receptor beta chains below were found in one sample sequenced in a study of shared clonotypes between healthy human individuals. Some clones are missing from TCRdb's copy, which holds only in-frame ones; the method was immunoSEQ multiplex PCR. This table holds about 2.4 million clones, more than 85% found once. The sample comprised naive CD4+ T cells from PBMCs. Subset denoted: CD45RA+ positively selected. The receptor set was obtained from a man younger than 30 in good health. Some clones in this sample may be carry-over from other donors' samples.

V and J are TRBV6-1 and TRBJ2-2, with TRBD2 matching over 13 bases. Germline CDR1 reads MNHNS; CDR2 reads SASEGT. This CDR3 spans 16 amino acids. The trim removed 1 base at V and 7 bases at J, leaving 3 bases unmatched. The CDR3 reads CASSEGTSGSGGELFF. CDR3 DNA: TGTGCCAGCAGTGAAGGGACTAGCGGGAGTGGCGGGGAGCTGTTTTTT.

This sequence joins TRBV2 and TRBJ2-5, with TRBD1 matching over 10 bases. In germline, CDR1 is SNHLY, CDR2 FYNNEI. The J segment lost 3 bases and the V segment lost 6 bases, leaving 7 bases of the junction unmatched. The CDR3 has 15 amino acids. CDR3 residues: CASRAGQGVEETQYF. Here the CDR3 DNA reads TGTGCCAGCAGGGCCGGACAGGGGGTAGAAGAGACCCAGTACTTC.

The chain carries TRBV10-3 and TRBJ2-2; D is possibly TRBD2 (5 bases). The CDR3 runs 14 residues. Germline CDR1 is ENHRY and CDR2 is SYGVKD. The V and J ends lost 5 bases and 4 bases respectively, with 11 bases between them. The CDR3 region has the DNA TGTGCCATCAGTCCTAGGGCGGGCACCGGGGAGCTGTTTTTT. Amino acid sequence: CAISPRAGTGELFF.

V usage is TRBV11-1 and J usage is TRBJ1-1; tentative D call: TRBD1 (5 bases). Per germline, CDR1 SGHAT and CDR2 FQDESV (reference sequence). This CDR3 contains 19 residues. V was clipped by 5 bases and J by 8 bases, with 33 bases between them. The CDR3 protein is CASSGAYDATANRGREAFF. The CDR3 region has the DNA TGTGCCAGCAGCGGAGCTTACGACGCTACGGCCAACCGGGGCAGGGAAGCTTTCTTT.

The rearrangement links TRBV28 to TRBJ1-2, with unresolved D. This CDR3 has 12 amino acids. CDR1 and CDR2 (germline): MDHEN, SYDVKM. V dropped 8 bases and J dropped 0 bases, with 7 bases sitting between them. CDR3 in DNA: TGTGCCAGCGCTGGGGCTAACTATGGCTACACCTTC. Encoded protein: CASAGANYGYTF.

This clone was picked up a small number of times. Within the sample, other DNA sequences also encode this same CDR3. This chain joins TRBV28 and TRBJ1-4, with 11 bases that match TRBD1. Germline V gives CDR1 MDHEN, CDR2 SYDVKM. CDR3 length: 15 residues. The trim removed 4 bases at V and 4 bases at J, leaving 2 bases unmatched. In DNA form, the CDR3 reads TGTGCCAGCAGTTCCGGGACAGGGGGTAATGAAAAACTGTTTTTT. As protein: CASSSGTGGNEKLFF. The variable domain in full, with the rest retrieved from reference TRBV28 and TRBJ1-4, is DVKVTQSSRYLVKRTGEKVFLECVQDMDHENMFWYRQDPGLGLRLIYFSYDVKMKEKGDIPEGYSVSREKKERFSLILESASTNQTSMYLCASSSGTGGNEKLFFGSGTQLSVL.

The rearrangement links TRBV11-2 to TRBJ2-5, with 10 nucleotides matching TRBD2. V lost 5 bases and J lost 4; bases outside the gene matches: 7. This CDR3 contains 15 residues. Germline V lookup: CDR1 SGHAT, CDR2 FQNNGV. The CDR3 here is CASSPGTSVRETQYF. In DNA form, the CDR3 reads TGTGCCAGCAGCCCCGGGACTAGCGTGCGAGAGACCCAGTACTTC.

The chain joins TRBV7-8 to TRBJ1-1, with TRBD1 as a possible D gene (6 bases). V lost 3 bases, J lost 0 bases, and 14 bases lay in between. CDR1 and CDR2 (germline): SGHVS, FQNEAQ. The CDR3 contains 16 residues. CDR3 sequence reads: CASSLAPGHMNTEAFF. The DNA of the CDR3 is TGTGCCAGCAGCTTGGCCCCGGGACACATGAACACTGAAGCTTTCTTT.

The chain links TRBV9 to TRBJ1-2, with unresolved D. The CDR3 loop spans 13 amino acids. V was trimmed by 2 bases and J by 6 bases, leaving 11 bases between them. In germline, CDR1 is SGDLS, CDR2 YYNGEE. The CDR3 region has the DNA TGTGCCAGCAGCGTCCCCGGGGTGGATGGCTACACCTTC. Amino acid sequence: CASSVPGVDGYTF.

This rearrangement joins TRBV7-7 to TRBJ2-2, with D possibly being TRBD1 (6 bases). This CDR3 is built from 16 residues. The germline V and J ends were trimmed by 0 bases and 6 bases, with 14 bases remaining between them. Germline CDR1 reads SSHAT; CDR2 reads FNYEAQ (reference sequence). Written as DNA, the CDR3 is TGTGCCAGCAGCTTAGCGCCTACATCAGGGGCCGGGGAGCTGTTTTTT. It is translated as CASSLAPTSGAGELFF. Looking up the rest from reference TRBV7-7 and TRBJ2-2 gives the full variable domain: GAGVSQSPRYKVTKRGQDVTLRCDPISSHATLYWYQQALGQGPEFLTYFNYEAQPDKSGLPSDRFSAERPEGSISTLTIQRTEQRDSAMYRCASSLAPTSGAGELFFGEGSRLTVL.

This clone was detected a few times. The V call is TRBV7-3, the J call TRBJ1-1; the D is unclear. CDR3 length equals 13 residues. V was pared by 3 bases and J by 3 bases, with 8 bases between. Germline V gene data show CDR1 as SGHTA and CDR2 as FQGTGA. As DNA, the CDR3 is TGTGCCAGCAGCTTTAACGCCGACACTGAAGCTTTCTTT. Its protein product is CASSFNADTEAFF.

The V gene is TRBV4-1, the J gene TRBJ2-5; 9 bases match TRBD1. Germline V gene data show CDR1 as MGHRA and CDR2 as YSYEKL. The CDR3 is 15 residues long. V lost 5 bases, J lost 4 bases, and 8 bases stayed unmatched. CDR3 protein: CASSSYRGQGETQYF. The CDR3 region has the DNA TGCGCCAGCAGCTCCTACCGGGGACAGGGAGAGACCCAGTACTTC.

The chain recombines TRBV6-5 with TRBJ2-5; D is possibly TRBD1 (7 bases). Germline CDR1 reads MNHEY; CDR2 reads SVGAGI. V lost 8 bases to trimming and J lost 5 bases, with 18 bases between them. This CDR3 has 14 amino acids. CDR3 in DNA: TGTGCCAGCGAAACGGGCAGGGGGGTGGAGACCCAGTACTTC. Its protein is CASETGRGVETQYF.

The V and J genes are TRBV28 and TRBJ1-5, with 8 nucleotides matching TRBD1. Trimming at V came to 7 bases and at J to 6 bases, leaving 8 bases not matched to a gene. Germline CDR1 is MDHEN and CDR2 is SYDVKM. The CDR3 totals 14 residues. The DNA for the CDR3 is TGTGCCAGCATTCCCACAGGGGGGTCTCAGCCCCAGCATTTT. Translation: CASIPTGGSQPQHF.

The V gene is TRBV28, the J gene TRBJ2-2, with unresolved D. Looked up from germline, CDR1 is MDHEN and CDR2 is SYDVKM. The V and J ends lost 5 bases and 5 bases respectively, with 12 bases between them. The CDR3 totals 14 residues. The CDR3 bases are TGTGCCAGCAGTACCCGCGGTCGAACCGGGGAGCTGTTTTTT. It specifies CASSTRGRTGELFF. The full variable domain, rest sourced from reference TRBV28 and TRBJ2-2, is DVKVTQSSRYLVKRTGEKVFLECVQDMDHENMFWYRQDPGLGLRLIYFSYDVKMKEKGDIPEGYSVSREKKERFSLILESASTNQTSMYLCASSTRGRTGELFFGEGSRLTVL.

The gene calls are TRBV29-1 and TRBJ1-1; 8 bases match TRBD1. Germline CDR1 SQVTM, CDR2 ANQGSEA. The CDR3 sequence is 13 residues long. V was clipped by 7 bases and J by 1 base; unmatched bases: 5. The CDR3 here is CSGGTGRNTEAFF. The CDR3 nucleotides are TGCAGCGGTGGGACAGGAAGGAACACTGAAGCTTTCTTT.

V usage is TRBV9 and J usage is TRBJ2-7, with 9 nucleotides matching TRBD2. Germline CDR1 reads SGDLS; CDR2 reads YYNGEE. The J segment lost 6 bases and the V segment lost 4 bases, leaving 11 bases of the junction unmatched. The CDR3 has 15 amino acids. The CDR3 region has the DNA TGTGCCAGCAGCCCCGGGGGGCTAGCGGGAAGCGAGCAGTACTTC. Protein product: CASSPGGLAGSEQYF.

The J gene is TRBJ1-1, the V gene TRBV4-3; 7 nucleotides match TRBD1. Germline lookup yields CDR1 LGHNA and CDR2 YSLEER. The CDR3 is 14 residues long. V was pared by 6 bases and J by 1 base, with 5 bases of the junction left unmatched. CDR3 DNA sequence: TGCGCCAGCAGTCCTGACAGGGCGAACACTGAAGCTTTCTTT. Translated, it gives CASSPDRANTEAFF.

The J gene is TRBJ1-4, the V gene TRBV6-5; D call uncertain. CDR1 and CDR2 from the germline V gene are MNHEY and SVGAGI. CDR3 length: 15 amino acids. V shed 8 bases and J shed 6 bases, with 19 bases lying between them. CDR3 in amino acids: CASRDSGPAHEKLFF. The CDR3 DNA reads TGTGCCAGCCGAGATTCTGGGCCAGCTCATGAAAAACTGTTTTTT.

The chain couples TRBV7-3 to TRBJ2-2; D is undetermined. V gave up 4 bases and J gave up 4 bases, with 7 bases separating them. The germline CDR1 and CDR2 sequences are SGHTA and FQGTGA. This CDR3 spans 13 amino acids. CDR3 sequence: CASSWSITGELFF. As DNA, the CDR3 is TGTGCCAGCAGCTGGTCAATCACCGGGGAGCTGTTTTTT.

The V call is TRBV7-2, the J call TRBJ1-5; D may be TRBD1 (5 bases). Trimming took off 4 bases at V and 2 bases at J, with 18 bases between the two ends. This CDR3 has 17 residues. Germline loops: CDR1 SGHTA, CDR2 FQGNSA. CDR3 in DNA: TGTGCCAGCAGCTCCGTGGGGTTCGGGGGAGGCAATCAGCCCCAGCATTTT. Translation: CASSSVGFGGGNQPQHF.

V usage is TRBV28 and J usage is TRBJ1-3; D is undetermined. The CDR3 is 14 amino acids. Trimming took off 5 bases at V and 1 base at J, with 9 bases between the two ends. CDR1 and CDR2 from the germline V gene are MDHEN and SYDVKM. In DNA, the CDR3 is TGTGCCAGCAGTGGCCGGGGATCTGGAAACACCATATATTTT. The encoded protein is CASSGRGSGNTIYF. Full variable domain (rest looked up from reference TRBV28 and TRBJ1-3): DVKVTQSSRYLVKRTGEKVFLECVQDMDHENMFWYRQDPGLGLRLIYFSYDVKMKEKGDIPEGYSVSREKKERFSLILESASTNQTSMYLCASSGRGSGNTIYFGEGSWLTVV.

The chain couples TRBV9 to TRBJ2-7; TRBD1 matches at 7 bases. The CDR3 is 14 amino acids. The germline gives CDR1 SGDLS, CDR2 YYNGEE. With 3 bases clipped from V and 5 bases from J, the junction kept 8 bases outside the gene matches. CDR3 loop: CASSAGTERNEQYF. The CDR3 DNA sequence: TGTGCCAGCAGCGCCGGGACAGAAAGAAACGAGCAGTACTTC.

For this clone: The sample contains more than one DNA sequence encoding this CDR3. The J gene is TRBJ2-1, the V gene TRBV20-1; D unclear. Trimming stripped 3 bases from V and 7 bases from J, with 7 bases between. Per the germline V gene, CDR1 is DFQATT and CDR2 is SNEGSKA (reference sequence). The CDR3 extends over 11 amino acids. This chain's CDR3 is CSASRRNEQFF. CDR3 DNA: TGCAGTGCTAGTCGACGGAATGAGCAGTTCTTC.